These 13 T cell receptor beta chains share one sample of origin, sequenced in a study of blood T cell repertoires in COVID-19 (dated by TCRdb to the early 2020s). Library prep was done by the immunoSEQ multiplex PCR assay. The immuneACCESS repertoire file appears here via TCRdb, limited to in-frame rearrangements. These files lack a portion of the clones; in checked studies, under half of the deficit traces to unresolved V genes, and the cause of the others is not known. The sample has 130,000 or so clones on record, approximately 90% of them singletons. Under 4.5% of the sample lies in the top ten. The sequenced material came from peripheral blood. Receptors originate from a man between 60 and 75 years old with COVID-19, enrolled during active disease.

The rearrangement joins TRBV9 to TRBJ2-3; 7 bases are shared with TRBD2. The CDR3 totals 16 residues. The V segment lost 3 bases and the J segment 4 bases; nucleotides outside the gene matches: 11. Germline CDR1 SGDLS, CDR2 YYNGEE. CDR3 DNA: TGTGCCAGCAGCGCGAGCGGGGCGAGTTTCGCAGATACGCAGTATTTT. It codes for CASSASGASFADTQYF.

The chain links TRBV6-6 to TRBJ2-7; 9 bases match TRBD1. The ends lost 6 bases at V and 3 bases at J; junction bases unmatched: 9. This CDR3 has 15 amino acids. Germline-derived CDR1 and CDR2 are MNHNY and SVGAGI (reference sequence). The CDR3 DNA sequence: TGTGCCAGCAGGTCTATGACAGGGGGAAACTACGAGCAGTACTTC. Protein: CASRSMTGGNYEQYF.

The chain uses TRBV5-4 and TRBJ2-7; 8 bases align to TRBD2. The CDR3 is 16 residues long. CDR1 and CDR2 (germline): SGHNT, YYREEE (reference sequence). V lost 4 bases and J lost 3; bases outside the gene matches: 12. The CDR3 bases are TGTGCCAGCAGCCAGTCAGCCAGCGGGGGTTTCTACGAGCAGTACTTC. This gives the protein CASSQSASGGFYEQYF. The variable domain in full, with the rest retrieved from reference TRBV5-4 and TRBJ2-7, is ETGVTQSPTHLIKTRGQQVTLRCSSQSGHNTVSWYQQALGQGPQFIFQYYREEENGRGNFPPRFSGLQFPNYSSELNVNALELDDSALYLCASSQSASGGFYEQYFGPGTRLTVT.

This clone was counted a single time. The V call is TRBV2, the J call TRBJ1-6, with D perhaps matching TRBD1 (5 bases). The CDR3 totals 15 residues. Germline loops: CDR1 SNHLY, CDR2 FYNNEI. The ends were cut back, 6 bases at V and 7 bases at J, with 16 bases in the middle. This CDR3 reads CASSPMAGSNSPLHF. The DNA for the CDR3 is TGTGCCAGCAGCCCCATGGCAGGGTCCAATTCACCCCTCCACTTT. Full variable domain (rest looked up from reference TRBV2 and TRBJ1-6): EPEVTQTPSHQVTQMGQEVILRCVPISNHLYFYWYRQILGQKVEFLVSFYNNEISEKSEIFDDQFSVERPDGSNFTLKIRSTKLEDSAMYFCASSPMAGSNSPLHFGNGTRLTVT.

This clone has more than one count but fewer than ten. The CDR3 spells CATGEGNANYGYTF. DNA of the CDR3: TGTGCCACCGGGGAGGGAAATGCTAACTATGGCTACACCTTC. This sequence joins TRBV15 and TRBJ1-2; no firm D call. The CDR3 is 14 amino acids. Germline V lookup: CDR1 LNHNV, CDR2 YYDKDF (reference sequence). V was trimmed by 8 bases and J by 0 bases, leaving 13 bases between them.

The CDR3: CASRKGEGTGELFF. The CDR3 DNA follows: TGTGCCAGTAGAAAGGGGGAAGGGACCGGGGAGCTGTTTTTT. The rearrangement links TRBV19 to TRBJ2-2, with D perhaps matching TRBD1 (6 bases). CDR1 and CDR2 from the germline V gene are LNHDA and SQIVND (reference sequence). Deletions cut 6 bases from V and 5 bases from J, with 13 bases between. CDR3 length: 14 residues. The full variable domain, its missing parts supplied by reference TRBV19 and TRBJ2-2, is DGGITQSPKYLFRKEGQNVTLSCEQNLNHDAMYWYRQDPGQGLRLIYYSQIVNDFQKGDIAEGYSVSREKKESFPLTVTSAQKNPTAFYLCASRKGEGTGELFFGEGSRLTVL.

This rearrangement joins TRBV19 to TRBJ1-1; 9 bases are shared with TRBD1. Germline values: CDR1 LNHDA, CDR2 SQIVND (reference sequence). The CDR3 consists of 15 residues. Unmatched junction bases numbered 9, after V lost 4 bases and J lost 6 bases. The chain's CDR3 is CASSTVQGARSEAFF. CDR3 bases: TGTGCCAGTAGTACTGTACAGGGGGCGCGGTCTGAAGCTTTCTTT.

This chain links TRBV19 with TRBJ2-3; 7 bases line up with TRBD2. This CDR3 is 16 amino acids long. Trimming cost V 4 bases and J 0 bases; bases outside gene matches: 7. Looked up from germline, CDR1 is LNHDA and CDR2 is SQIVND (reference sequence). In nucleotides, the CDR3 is TGTGCCAGTAGTACTTTGAGCGGGGTTAGCACAGATACGCAGTATTTT. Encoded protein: CASSTLSGVSTDTQYF.

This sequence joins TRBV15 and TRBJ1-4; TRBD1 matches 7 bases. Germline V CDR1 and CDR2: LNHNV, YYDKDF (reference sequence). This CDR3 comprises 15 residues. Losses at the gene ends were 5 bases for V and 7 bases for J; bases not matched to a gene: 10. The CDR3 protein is CATSGHRDRGEKLFF. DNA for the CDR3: TGTGCCACCAGCGGACACAGGGACAGAGGTGAAAAACTGTTTTTT.

The CDR3 sequence: CASSLERGYNEQFF. The CDR3 bases are TGCGCCAGCAGCCTCGAGCGGGGATACAATGAGCAGTTCTTC. The rearrangement uses TRBV5-1 and TRBJ2-1, with TRBD2 identical over 7 bases. This CDR3 comprises 14 residues. CDR1 SGHRS and CDR2 YFSETQ come from the germline V gene. The trim removed 4 bases at V and 4 bases at J, leaving 5 bases unmatched.

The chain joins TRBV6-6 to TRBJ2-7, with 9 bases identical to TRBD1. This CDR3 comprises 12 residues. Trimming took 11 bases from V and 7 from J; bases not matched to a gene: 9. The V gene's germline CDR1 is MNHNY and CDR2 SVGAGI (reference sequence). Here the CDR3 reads CAGGGTGREQYF. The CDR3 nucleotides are TGTGCCGGGGGCGGGACAGGGCGGGAGCAGTACTTC.

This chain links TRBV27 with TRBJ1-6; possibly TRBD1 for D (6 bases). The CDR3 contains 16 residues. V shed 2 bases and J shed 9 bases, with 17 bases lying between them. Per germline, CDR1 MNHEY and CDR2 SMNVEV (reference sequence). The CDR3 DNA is TGTGCCAGCAGTTTACGGGGCACAGGGAACATTTCACCCCTCCACTTT. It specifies CASSLRGTGNISPLHF.

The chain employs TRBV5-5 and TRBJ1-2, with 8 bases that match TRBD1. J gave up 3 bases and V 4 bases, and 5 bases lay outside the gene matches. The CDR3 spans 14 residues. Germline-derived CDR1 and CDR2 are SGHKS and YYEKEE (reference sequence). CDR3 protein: CASSRRQGYYGYTF. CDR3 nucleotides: TGTGCCAGCAGCCGGCGACAGGGGTACTATGGCTACACCTTC.